This TCR beta chain originates from a study of blood T cell repertoires in COVID-19. The CDR3 loop spans 15 amino acids. From germline, CDR1 is SGHNT and CDR2 YENEEA. V lost 5 bases to trimming and J lost 3 bases, with 14 bases between them. Libraries were prepared by immunoSEQ multiplex PCR; TCRdb keeps only in-frame clonotypes and omits some of them. The table lists some 150,000 clones, around 89% of them singletons. The material sequenced was PBMCs or T cells enriched from blood (not recorded which). The sequence derives from a woman in her 30s with acute COVID-19. The genes are TRBV11-3 and TRBJ2-1, with D perhaps matching TRBD2 (6 bases). CDR3: CASSLGLYLYNEQFF. In nucleotides, the CDR3 is TGTGCCAGCAGCCTGGGACTTTATCTCTACAATGAGCAGTTCTTC.